The sequence of this T cell receptor (beta chain) was determined in a study of long-term antiretroviral therapy in people with HIV. Running of the v3.0 immunoSEQ assay took place at survey level. Profiling relied on immunoSEQ multiplex PCR, and the TCRdb table lists in-frame clones only, not all of them. The sample consists of about 12,000 clones, 60% to 80% of them appearing once. The V gene end was trimmed by 4 bases and the J gene end by 3 bases; junction bases not matched to a gene: 6. Germline V gives CDR1 SEHNR, CDR2 FQNEAQ (reference sequence). The CDR3 is 16 amino acids. Here the sequenced sample was unsorted PBMCs, taken 0.5 years before starting antiretroviral therapy. The receptor comes from a woman aged 40 to 50 with HIV. The chain recombines TRBV7-9 with TRBJ2-2, with 9 bases identical to TRBD1. CDR3 sequence reads: CASSSTGGSYTGELFF. In DNA, the CDR3 is TGTGCCAGCAGCTCCACAGGGGGCTCCTACACCGGGGAGCTGTTTTTT.